The clone carrying this TCR beta chain has a count of ten or more. The antigen remains unidentified. Ophthalmopathy cases scored 3 or more on the Clinical Activity Score and 4 or more on NOSPECS grade, with duration below 3 months. The CDR3 is 18 residues long. J was trimmed by 1 base and V by 2 bases; bases with no gene match: 12. The germline CDR1 and CDR2 sequences are SQVTM and ANQGSEA. The sample is drawn from a study of T cells in Graves' hyperthyroidism and ophthalmopathy. Regions amplified from RNA transcripts were the TCR beta CDR3 regions. First-round RT-PCR targeting the TCR CDR3 was performed with the HTBI primer set. From the multiplex PCR reads, TCRdb called clonotypes with MiXCR, one entry per CDR3 protein. The repertoire holds 400,000 or so distinct CDR3 sequences, more than 14% seen once, with around a fifth in the top ten. Regarding the study as a whole: The model predicted ophthalmopathy a median around 6.5 months before onset.

Sequencing was performed on blood. This clonotype was sampled from a woman in her thirties with Graves' ophthalmopathy. The V and J genes are TRBV29-1 and TRBJ2-3; 10 bases match TRBD2. The CDR3 bases are TGCAGCGTTGAAATCTTACTAGCGGGGAACCATCGCACAGATACGCAGTATTTT. It yields the protein CSVEILLAGNHRTDTQYF.